A single sample gave rise to the 5 T cell receptor beta chains below, sequenced in a study of tumour-infiltrating T cells in Burkitt lymphoma. Sequencing used immunoSEQ multiplex PCR; TCRdb keeps in-frame clones, though not all of them. The sample carries fewer than 8,000 clones, approximately 87% recorded once. Sample: tumor tissue. All receptors come from a human donor with Burkitt lymphoma.

Comments on this clone: Other DNA sequences in this sample translate to the same CDR3. V and J are TRBV10-3 and TRBJ2-7; TRBD2 agrees at 8 bases. The germline gives CDR1 ENHRY, CDR2 SYGVKD. This CDR3 has 14 residues. Trimming at V came to 5 bases and at J to 2 bases, leaving 5 bases not matched to a gene. The CDR3 sequence is CAISIRGGTYEQYF. DNA for the CDR3: TGTGCCATCAGTATCCGGGGGGGGACCTACGAGCAGTACTTC.

V gene TRBV5-6 combines with J gene TRBJ2-5; D unclear. The CDR3 contains 12 residues. Germline V gene sequence: CDR1 SGHDT, CDR2 YYEEEE. V lost 0 bases to trimming and J lost 6 bases, with 6 bases between them. CDR3 protein: CASSLASKTQYF. DNA for the CDR3: TGTGCCAGCAGCTTGGCCAGTAAGACCCAGTACTTC.

The chain combines TRBV15 with TRBJ2-3; TRBD2 agrees at 9 bases. Germline CDR1 is LNHNV and CDR2 is YYDKDF (reference sequence). The V segment lost 0 bases and the J segment 2 bases; nucleotides outside the gene matches: 6. The CDR3 covers 17 residues. CDR3 residues: CATSRDLTSGYTDTQYF. CDR3 DNA: TGTGCCACCAGCAGAGATCTGACTAGCGGATACACAGATACGCAGTATTTT.

A word on this clone: One junction end does not reproduce the germline sequence, and a read error may be involved. The chain couples TRBV6-1 to TRBJ2-7, with D hard to call. Germline-derived CDR1 and CDR2 are MNHNS and SASEGT. The CDR3 contains 12 residues. The CDR3 here is CASREEIYEQYF. As DNA, the CDR3 is TGTGCCAGCAGGGAAGAGATTTACGAGCAGTACTTC.

The chain uses TRBV6-6 and TRBJ2-7; D is possibly TRBD1 (6 bases). The V and J ends lost 5 bases and 6 bases respectively, with 14 bases between them. The germline gives CDR1 MNHNY, CDR2 SVGAGI (reference sequence). This CDR3 region has 13 residues. CDR3 residues: CASSQDSLGEQYF. DNA for the CDR3: TGTGCCAGCAGTCAGGACAGTTTGGGCGAGCAGTACTTC.